The source of this TCR beta chain is a study of T cell responses to AZD1222 COVID-19 vaccine. Study-wide results and caveats: Across the whole spike, CD4 TCRs peaked at regions 160-218 and 743-854.

Notes on this clone: Its specificity is not known.

Here immunoSEQ multiplex PCR was the method, and the copy in TCRdb shows in-frame clones only, minus some. This table holds under 150,000 clones, roughly nine tenths found once. This CDR3 region has 12 residues. V lost 7 bases and J lost 5; bases outside the gene matches: 4. CDR1 and CDR2 (germline): SGHRS, YFSETQ. Both about-4-week and about-12-week second-dose recipients were combined. Specimen: peripheral blood, collected 28 days after the second AZD1222 dose. The chain has TRBV5-1 and TRBJ2-5, with 8 bases that match TRBD2. The source is an adult who received the AZD1222 COVID-19 vaccine. The CDR3 loop reads CASLGRGETQYF. CDR3 DNA: TGCGCCAGCCTCGGGAGGGGCGAGACCCAGTACTTC.